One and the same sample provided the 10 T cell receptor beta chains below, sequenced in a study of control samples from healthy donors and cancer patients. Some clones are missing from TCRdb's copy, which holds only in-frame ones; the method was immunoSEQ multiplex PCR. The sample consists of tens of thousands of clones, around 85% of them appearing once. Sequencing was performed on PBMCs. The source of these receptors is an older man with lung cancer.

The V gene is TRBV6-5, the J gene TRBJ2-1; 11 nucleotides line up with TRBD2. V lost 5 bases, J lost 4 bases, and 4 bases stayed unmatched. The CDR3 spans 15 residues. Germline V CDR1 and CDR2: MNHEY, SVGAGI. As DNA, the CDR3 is TGTGCCAGCAGTCTACTAGCGGGGGAGTACAATGAGCAGTTCTTC. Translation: CASSLLAGEYNEQFF.

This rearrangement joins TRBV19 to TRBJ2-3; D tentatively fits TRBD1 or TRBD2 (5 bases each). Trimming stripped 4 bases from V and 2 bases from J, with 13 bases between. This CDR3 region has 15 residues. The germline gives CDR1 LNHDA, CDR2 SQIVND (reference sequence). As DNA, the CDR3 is TGTGCCAGTAGTACCGGGACGACTTACACAGATACGCAGTATTTT. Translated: CASSTGTTYTDTQYF.

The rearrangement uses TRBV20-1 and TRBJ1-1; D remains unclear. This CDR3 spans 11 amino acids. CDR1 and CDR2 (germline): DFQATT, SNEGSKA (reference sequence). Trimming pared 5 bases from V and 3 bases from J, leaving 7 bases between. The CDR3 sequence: CSAARDTEAFF. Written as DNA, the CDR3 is TGCAGTGCTGCCCGGGACACTGAAGCTTTCTTT.

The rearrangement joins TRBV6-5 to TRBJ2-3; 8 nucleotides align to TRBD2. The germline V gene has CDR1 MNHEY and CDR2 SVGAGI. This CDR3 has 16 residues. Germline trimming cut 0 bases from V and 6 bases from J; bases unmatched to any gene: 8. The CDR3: CASSYSKLGGGDTQYF. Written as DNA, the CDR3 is TGTGCCAGCAGTTACTCGAAGTTGGGCGGGGGGGATACGCAGTATTTT.

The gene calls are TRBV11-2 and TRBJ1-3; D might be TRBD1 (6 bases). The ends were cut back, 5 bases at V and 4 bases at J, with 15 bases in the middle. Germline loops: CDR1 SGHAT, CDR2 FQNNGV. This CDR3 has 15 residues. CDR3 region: CASSLRGTPGNTIYF. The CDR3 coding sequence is TGTGCCAGCAGCCTACGCGGGACACCAGGAAACACCATATATTTT.

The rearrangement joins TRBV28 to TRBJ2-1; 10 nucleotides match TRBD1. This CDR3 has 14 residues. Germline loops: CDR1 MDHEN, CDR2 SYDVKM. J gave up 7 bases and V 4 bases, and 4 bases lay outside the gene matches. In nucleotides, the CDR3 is TGTGCCAGCAGTTGGACAGGGGGGAGGAATGAGCAGTTCTTC. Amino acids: CASSWTGGRNEQFF.

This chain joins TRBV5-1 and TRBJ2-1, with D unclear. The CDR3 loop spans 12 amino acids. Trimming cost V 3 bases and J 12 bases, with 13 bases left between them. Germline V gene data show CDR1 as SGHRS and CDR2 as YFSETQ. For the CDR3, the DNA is TGCGCCAGCAGCTCTGACACGCTCGGGCAGTTCTTC. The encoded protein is CASSSDTLGQFF.

The CDR3 DNA follows: TGCGCCAGCAGCTTGGCCACAGGGGGCTCTGGAAACACCATATATTTT. Amino acids: CASSLATGGSGNTIYF. The rearrangement joins TRBV5-1 to TRBJ1-3; the match to TRBD1 covers 8 bases. Germline V CDR1 and CDR2: SGHRS, YFSETQ. The CDR3 loop spans 16 amino acids. Trimming at V came to 0 bases and at J to 0 bases, leaving 2 bases not matched to a gene.

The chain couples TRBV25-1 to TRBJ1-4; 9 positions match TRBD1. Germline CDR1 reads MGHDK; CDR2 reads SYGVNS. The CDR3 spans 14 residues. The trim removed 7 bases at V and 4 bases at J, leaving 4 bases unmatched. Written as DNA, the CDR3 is TGTGCCAGCAAAGGGGGACAGGGTAATGAAAAACTGTTTTTT. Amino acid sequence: CASKGGQGNEKLFF.

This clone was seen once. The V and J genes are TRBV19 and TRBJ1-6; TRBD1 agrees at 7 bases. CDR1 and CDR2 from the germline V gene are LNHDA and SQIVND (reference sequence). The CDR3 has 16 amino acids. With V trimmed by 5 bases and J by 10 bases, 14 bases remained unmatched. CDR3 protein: CASSPLKGARRSPLHF. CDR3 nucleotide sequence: TGTGCCAGTAGTCCACTCAAGGGGGCGCGGAGATCACCCCTCCACTTT.